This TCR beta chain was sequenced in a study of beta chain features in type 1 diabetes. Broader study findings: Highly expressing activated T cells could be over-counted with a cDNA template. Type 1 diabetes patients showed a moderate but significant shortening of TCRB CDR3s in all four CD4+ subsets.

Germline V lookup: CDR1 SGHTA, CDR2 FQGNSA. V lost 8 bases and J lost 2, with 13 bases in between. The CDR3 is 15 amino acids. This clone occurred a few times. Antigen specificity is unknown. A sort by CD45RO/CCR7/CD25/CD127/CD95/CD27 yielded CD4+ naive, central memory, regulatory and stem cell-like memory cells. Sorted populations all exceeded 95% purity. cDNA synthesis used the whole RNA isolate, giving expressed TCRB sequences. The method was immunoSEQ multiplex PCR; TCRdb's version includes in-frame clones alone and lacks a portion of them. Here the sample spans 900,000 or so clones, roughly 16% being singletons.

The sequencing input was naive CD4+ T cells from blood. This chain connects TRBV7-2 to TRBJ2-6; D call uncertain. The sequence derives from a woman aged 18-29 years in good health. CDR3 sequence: CASEVLRTGANVLTF. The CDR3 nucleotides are TGTGCCAGCGAGGTCCTCCGAACTGGGGCCAACGTCCTGACTTTC.